Listed below are T cell receptor beta chains from one sample, sequenced in a study of blood T cell repertoires in COVID-19. Assay: immunoSEQ multiplex PCR; the TCRdb copy retains only in-frame clones and omits some. The repertoire includes around 60,000 clones, 70% to 90% of them detected once, and around 3.6% sits in the top ten. Sequencing input: peripheral blood. These receptors were collected from a human donor in a cohort sampled during active COVID-19. CDR3s include the opening cysteine and the closing phenylalanine or tryptophan. The D gene is left open where the match is weak. Size is stated for part of the rows, as once, few or many counts, or as a class when the clone is expanded.

CDR3	DNA	D	V	size	J
CASSTHRGIVPGELFF	TGTGCCAGCAGCACCCACCGGGGGATAGTTCCCGGGGAGCTGTTTTTT	-	TRBV28	-	TRBJ2-2
CASSLSSYNSPLHF	TGTGCCAGCAGCCTAAGCTCCTATAATTCACCCCTCCACTTT	-	TRBV7-9	-	TRBJ1-6
CASSRGSGNTIYF	TGCGCCAGCAGCCGGGGCTCTGGAAACACCATATATTTT	-	TRBV10-1	few	TRBJ1-3
CASSPDSYQPQHF	TGTGCCAGCAGCCCCGACAGCTATCAGCCCCAGCATTTT	-	TRBV6-5	-	TRBJ1-5
CASSYDVRGRDLETQYF	TGTGCCAGCAGTTACGATGTGCGGGGGCGCGATCTGGAGACCCAGTACTTC	-	TRBV6-2/TRBV6-3	-	TRBJ2-5
CASSQGWSMNTEAFF	TGCGCCAGCAGCCAAGGGTGGAGCATGAACACTGAAGCTTTCTTT	-	TRBV4-3	-	TRBJ1-1
CASSSVQPQHF	TGTGCCAGCAGTTCAGTCCAGCCCCAGCATTTT	-	TRBV6-2/TRBV6-3	-	TRBJ1-5
CASSYSGQEPSYEQYF	TGTGCCAGCAGTTACTCCGGACAGGAACCCTCCTACGAGCAGTACTTC	TRBD1	TRBV6-6	-	TRBJ2-7
CASSARGGQETQYF	TGTGCCAGCAGTGCCCGGGGTGGTCAAGAGACCCAGTACTTC	-	TRBV2	-	TRBJ2-5
CASSFPKTGRGVAEQFF	TGTGCCAGCAGTTTCCCCAAGACTGGGCGGGGAGTAGCGGAGCAGTTCTTC	-	TRBV27	-	TRBJ2-1
CASSSQGYTEAFF	TGCGCCAGCAGCTCACAGGGCTACACTGAAGCTTTCTTT	-	TRBV5-1	once	TRBJ1-1
CASRGVGPETQYF	TGTGCCAGCAGGGGAGTGGGCCCAGAGACCCAGTACTTC	-	TRBV12-3/TRBV12-4	-	TRBJ2-5
CASGKLAGAEETQYF	TGTGCCAGCGGAAAACTAGCGGGAGCGGAGGAGACCCAGTACTTC	TRBD2	TRBV27	-	TRBJ2-5
CAGDLDREGGYTF	TGTGCCGGGGACCTGGACAGGGAAGGAGGCTACACCTTC	TRBD1	TRBV30	-	TRBJ1-2
CASSLYQGAVEQYF	TGTGCCAGCAGTTTATACCAGGGGGCGGTCGAGCAGTACTTC	TRBD1	TRBV27	-	TRBJ2-7
CASRPIKFMTGYSGNTIYF	TGTGCCAGCAGGCCGATAAAGTTCATGACAGGGTACTCTGGAAACACCATATATTTT	TRBD1	TRBV28	-	TRBJ1-3
CATFGGQGAFNQPQHF	TGTGCCACCTTCGGAGGACAGGGGGCGTTCAATCAGCCCCAGCATTTT	TRBD1	TRBV28	-	TRBJ1-5
CASSYDPTGQDQYEQYF	TGTGCCAGCAGTTACGACCCTACGGGACAGGATCAATACGAGCAGTACTTC	TRBD1	TRBV6-2/TRBV6-3	-	TRBJ2-7
CASSPWPNSYEQYF	TGCGCCAGCAGCCCGTGGCCAAATTCCTACGAGCAGTACTTC	-	TRBV5-1	-	TRBJ2-7
CASSARHLAGGRETQYF	TGTGCCAGCAGCGCACGGCATCTAGCGGGGGGTCGAGAGACCCAGTACTTC	TRBD2	TRBV7-8	-	TRBJ2-5
CASSLRLGGYEAFF	TGTGCCAGCAGTTTAAGATTAGGGGGCTATGAAGCTTTCTTT	TRBD1	TRBV27	-	TRBJ1-1
CASRLNRDTEAFF	TGTGCCAGCAGACTCAACAGGGACACTGAAGCTTTCTTT	-	TRBV6-5	-	TRBJ1-1
CAWSVPLWGGDQPQHF	TGTGCCTGGAGTGTACCCCTTTGGGGAGGGGATCAGCCCCAGCATTTT	-	TRBV30	-	TRBJ1-5
CASSLLSGREYNEQFF	TGTGCCAGCAGCCTCCTTAGCGGGAGGGAGTACAATGAGCAGTTCTTC	TRBD2	TRBV7-9	-	TRBJ2-1
CASSEAKGGGADTQYF	TGTGCCAGCAGTGAAGCGAAGGGCGGGGGGGCAGATACGCAGTATTTT	TRBD2	TRBV6-1	-	TRBJ2-3
CASSLSPNSRDEQYF	TGCGCCAGCAGCCTTTCGCCGAACAGTCGAGACGAGCAGTACTTC	-	TRBV4-1	-	TRBJ2-7
CASGSALGTIYGYTF	TGTGCCAGCGGAAGTGCTCTCGGGACAATCTATGGCTACACCTTC	-	TRBV5-6	-	TRBJ1-2
CASSKNPSGGLETQYF	TGTGCCAGCAGTAAAAACCCTAGCGGGGGCTTAGAGACCCAGTACTTC	TRBD2	TRBV2	-	TRBJ2-5
CASSSRTGQGNQPQHF	TGTGCCAGCAGCTCGCGGACAGGGCAGGGCAATCAGCCCCAGCATTTT	TRBD1	TRBV5-8	-	TRBJ1-5
CASLSRGNQPQHF	TGTGCCAGCCTGTCGCGGGGCAATCAGCCCCAGCATTTT	-	TRBV19	-	TRBJ1-5
CASSLPGLQETQYF	TGTGCCAGCAGTTTACCAGGGCTCCAAGAGACCCAGTACTTC	-	TRBV28	-	TRBJ2-5
CASSPTSGGASEQFF	TGTGCCAGTAGCCCGACTAGCGGGGGGGCCTCTGAGCAGTTCTTC	TRBD2	TRBV19	-	TRBJ2-1
CAWTGRELPQETQYF	TGTGCCTGGACCGGACGGGAGTTACCTCAAGAGACCCAGTACTTC	-	TRBV30	-	TRBJ2-5
CASSPSGRAGANVLTF	TGCGCCAGCAGCCCCTCCGGTAGAGCTGGGGCCAACGTCCTGACTTTC	-	TRBV4-3	-	TRBJ2-6
CAIRFLQGDGYTF	TGTGCCATCAGATTCCTACAGGGCGACGGCTACACCTTC	-	TRBV10-3	-	TRBJ1-2
CASSPEGQGGFTEAFF	TGTGCCAGCAGCCCAGAGGGACAGGGGGGATTCACTGAAGCTTTCTTT	TRBD1	TRBV4-2	-	TRBJ1-1
CATSDLGTGYHTQYF	TGTGCCACCAGTGATTTGGGGACAGGGTATCATACGCAGTATTTT	TRBD1	TRBV24-1	-	TRBJ2-3
CASSLGQGSNQPQHF	TGTGCCAGCAGCTTAGGGCAGGGGAGCAATCAGCCCCAGCATTTT	-	TRBV7-8	-	TRBJ1-5
CALTRASGLYEQYF	TGTGCCCTTACCCGGGCTAGCGGGCTCTACGAGCAGTACTTC	TRBD2	TRBV6-5	-	TRBJ2-7
CASSPDRANTEAFF	TGTGCCAGCTCACCGGACAGGGCGAACACTGAAGCTTTCTTT	TRBD1	TRBV18	-	TRBJ1-1
CASSITGTMTEAFF	TGTGCCAGCAGTATAACAGGAACAATGACTGAAGCTTTCTTT	-	TRBV6-5	once	TRBJ1-1
CASSLDRVSTGELFF	TGCGCCAGCAGCCTGGACAGGGTGAGCACCGGGGAGCTGTTTTTT	TRBD1	TRBV4-3	few	TRBJ2-2
CSAEGGVENTIYF	TGCAGCGCTGAAGGGGGCGTCGAAAACACCATATATTTT	TRBD1	TRBV29-1	-	TRBJ1-3
CASSLVGVSGEAFF	TGTGCCAGCAGCTTAGTCGGAGTCAGCGGTGAAGCTTTCTTT	-	TRBV7-2	-	TRBJ1-1
CASSLSTGEAFF	TGTGCCAGTAGTCTCTCGACAGGGGAAGCTTTCTTT	TRBD1	TRBV19	few	TRBJ1-1
CASSLNADRGSTDTQYF	TGCGCCAGCAGCCTCAACGCGGATAGAGGGAGCACAGATACGCAGTATTTT	-	TRBV4-3	-	TRBJ2-3
CATSRAGTGAGRHTEAFF	TGTGCCACCAGCAGAGCGGGGACAGGGGCGGGAAGGCACACTGAAGCTTTCTTT	TRBD1	TRBV15	-	TRBJ1-1
CASSLGQYQETQYF	TGTGCCAGCAGCTTAGGACAGTACCAAGAGACCCAGTACTTC	-	TRBV7-6	-	TRBJ2-5
CASRLGGGYEQYF	TGTGCCAGCAGATTGGGCGGAGGGTACGAGCAGTACTTC	-	TRBV27	few	TRBJ2-7